The 14 T cell receptor beta chains reported below all come from one sample, sequenced in a study of blood T cell repertoires in COVID-19. This table comes from immunoSEQ multiplex PCR, and its TCRdb copy is limited to in-frame clones, with some not included. The top ten clones hold 2.1% of a sample with 200,000 or so clones, 88% of them seen once. Sample: peripheral blood. The receptors derive from a man between 65 and 85 years old with active or convalescent COVID-19.

The chain combines TRBV2 with TRBJ2-1, with 12 nucleotides matching TRBD1. With 4 bases clipped from V and 9 bases from J, the junction kept 10 bases outside the gene matches. Per the germline V gene, CDR1 is SNHLY and CDR2 is FYNNEI. The length of the CDR3 is 16 residues. As DNA, the CDR3 is TGTGCCAGCAGTGCGGCGGGGGACAGGGGGCGGGGTGAGCAGTTCTTC. Protein sequence: CASSAAGDRGRGEQFF.

The chain recombines TRBV7-9 with TRBJ2-7; 7 bases are a match to TRBD2. V gave up 5 bases and J gave up 2 bases; unmatched junction bases: 3. The CDR3 totals 13 residues. The V gene's germline CDR1 is SEHNR and CDR2 FQNEAQ (reference sequence). The CDR3 here is CASSRGVTYEQYF. The CDR3, as DNA: TGTGCCAGCAGCCGGGGGGTCACCTACGAGCAGTACTTC.

The rearrangement joins TRBV14 to TRBJ1-4; D unresolved. The CDR3 spans 13 residues. Germline V gene sequence: CDR1 SGHDN, CDR2 FVKESK. V shed 4 bases and J shed 4 bases, with 7 bases lying between them. The CDR3 region is CASSPGYNEKLFF. The CDR3 DNA sequence: TGTGCCAGCAGCCCGGGGTATAATGAAAAACTGTTTTTT.

In this sample, this clone turned up once. J is TRBJ2-5 and V is TRBV7-9, with TRBD2 matching over 13 bases. V lost 5 bases to trimming and J lost 2 bases; unmatched junction nucleotides: 11. Germline-derived CDR1 and CDR2 are SEHNR and FQNEAQ (reference sequence). The CDR3 loop spans 18 amino acids. CDR3 sequence reads: CASSPRLAGGNIQETQYF. CDR3 bases: TGTGCCAGCAGCCCGAGACTAGCGGGGGGAAATATACAAGAGACCCAGTACTTC. The full variable domain, completed using reference TRBV7-9 and TRBJ2-5, is DTGVSQNPRHKITKRGQNVTFRCDPISEHNRLYWYRQTLGQGPEFLTYFQNEAQLEKSRLLSDRFSAERPKGSFSTLEIQRTEQGDSAMYLCASSPRLAGGNIQETQYFGPGTRLLVL.

The chain employs TRBV11-2 and TRBJ2-3; no definite D call. This CDR3 contains 15 residues. V dropped 1 base and J dropped 5 bases, with 13 bases sitting between them. From germline, CDR1 is SGHAT and CDR2 FQNNGV. CDR3 sequence reads: CASSLVVLPGDTQYF. The CDR3 nucleotides read TGTGCCAGCAGCTTAGTAGTCCTACCGGGAGATACGCAGTATTTT. The whole variable domain, filled in from reference TRBV11-2 and TRBJ2-3, reads EAGVAQSPRYKIIEKRQSVAFWCNPISGHATLYWYQQILGQGPKLLIQFQNNGVVDDSQLPKDRFSAERLKGVDSTLKIQPAKLEDSAVYLCASSLVVLPGDTQYFGPGTRLTVL.

The rearrangement joins TRBV6-5 to TRBJ1-2; D might be TRBD1 (5 bases). V gave up 6 bases and J gave up 2 bases, with 13 bases separating them. The CDR3 covers 14 residues. The germline V gene has CDR1 MNHEY and CDR2 SVGAGI. In DNA, the CDR3 is TGTGCCAGCAGACGCCGCGACAGCAACTATGGCTACACCTTC. Translation: CASRRRDSNYGYTF.

The chain links TRBV7-2 to TRBJ1-1; 9 bases map to TRBD1. Trimming cost V 8 bases and J 4 bases; bases outside gene matches: 11. Germline V gene lookup returns CDR1 SGHTA and CDR2 FQGNSA. This CDR3 has 15 residues. CDR3 sequence (DNA): TGTGCCAGCCGTATCGACATGACAGGGGGCACTGAAGCTTTCTTT. Amino acids: CASRIDMTGGTEAFF.

The chain recombines TRBV20-1 with TRBJ2-2; D is undetermined. CDR3 size: 15 residues. Germline V lookup: CDR1 DFQATT, CDR2 SNEGSKA (reference sequence). V shed 3 bases and J shed 2 bases, with 13 bases lying between them. In DNA, the CDR3 is TGCAGTGCTAGTGCAGACATATTCAACACCGGGGAGCTGTTTTTT. As protein: CSASADIFNTGELFF.

The chain carries TRBV28 and TRBJ2-7; a possible D gene is TRBD2 (5 bases). V shed 7 bases and J shed 0 bases, with 13 bases lying between them. CDR1 is MDHEN, CDR2 SYDVKM, per germline. The CDR3 consists of 14 residues. This CDR3 reads CASTEWGDSYEQYF. The CDR3 coding sequence is TGTGCCAGCACCGAATGGGGAGACTCCTACGAGCAGTACTTC.

This chain links TRBV11-2 with TRBJ2-2; no clear D gene. This CDR3 spans 15 amino acids. V lost 2 bases and J 0 bases, leaving 7 bases between the germline ends. Germline V CDR1 and CDR2: SGHAT, FQNNGV. This CDR3 is CASSLQSANTGELFF. The CDR3 nucleotides read TGTGCCAGCAGCTTACAGAGCGCGAACACCGGGGAGCTGTTTTTT.

This sequence joins TRBV27 and TRBJ2-7, with D perhaps TRBD1 (6 bases). There are 14 residues in the CDR3. Trimming removed 2 bases at V and 3 bases at J, with 11 bases between. The germline CDR1 and CDR2 sequences are MNHEY and SMNVEV (reference sequence). CDR3 in amino acids: CASSLVGQIYEQYF. The DNA for the CDR3 is TGTGCCAGCAGTTTAGTAGGACAGATCTACGAGCAGTACTTC.

The V and J genes are TRBV28 and TRBJ1-1; 7 bases agree with TRBD1. V trimming: 6 bases; J trimming: 1 base; junction bases outside the gene matches: 8. The CDR3 sequence is 15 residues long. Germline V gene sequence: CDR1 MDHEN, CDR2 SYDVKM. The CDR3 nucleotides read TGTGCCAGCAGCAGGACAGGAGCACCGAACACTGAAGCTTTCTTT. Protein sequence: CASSRTGAPNTEAFF.

The V call is TRBV6-6, the J call TRBJ2-1, with TRBD2 matching over 9 bases. Germline values: CDR1 MNHNY, CDR2 SVGAGI (reference sequence). Trimming at V came to 5 bases and at J to 5 bases, leaving 7 bases not matched to a gene. CDR3 length: 15 amino acids. The CDR3 region is CASSTRTSVDNEQFF. DNA of the CDR3: TGTGCCAGCAGTACACGGACTAGCGTTGACAATGAGCAGTTCTTC.

This chain uses TRBV30 with TRBJ2-4, with 8 bases lining up with TRBD1. Losses at the gene ends were 2 bases for V and 11 bases for J; bases not matched to a gene: 8. The length of the CDR3 is 13 residues. Germline V CDR1 and CDR2: GTSNPN, SVGIG (reference sequence). The CDR3 coding sequence is TGTGCCTGGAGTTACCGGGGACAGGACTTTCAGTACTTC. Translating it yields CAWSYRGQDFQYF.